The 25 T cell receptor beta chains presented below share a single source sample, sequenced in a study of human T cells and chemical hapten exposure. TCRdb re-called the RACE reads with MiXCR, one entry per CDR3 protein. The table records about 94,000 distinct CDR3 sequences, about 9.3% of them present only once. Stated time point: patch test 2, 6 weeks after DPC sensitization. The treatment here: therapeutic diphenylcyclopropenone sensitization with weekly scalp DPC. The sample was whole blood, taken in connection with sensitization to the hapten diphenylcyclopropenone (DPC). Source of these receptors: a woman between 35 and 50 years old with alopecia areata. Some clones in this sample may be carry-over from other donors' samples.

The genes are TRBV18 and TRBJ2-5, with D possibly matching TRBD1 (5 bases). The V end lost 4 bases, the J end lost 4 bases, and 13 bases lay between the germline ends. CDR1 and CDR2 (germline): KGHSH, LQKENI. The CDR3 is 14 amino acids. CDR3 nucleotides: TGTGCCAGCTCACTCGGTCCAGGGCGAGAGACCCAGTACTTC. Protein sequence: CASSLGPGRETQYF.

A few counts support this clonotype. V and J are TRBV12-3 or TRBV12-4 and TRBJ2-5, with D unresolved. Trimming removed 4 bases at V and 5 bases at J, with 11 bases between. CDR3 length: 13 residues. The CDR3 region is CASSSGYMETQYF. The DNA for the CDR3 is TGTGCCAGCAGTTCGGGTTACATGGAGACCCAGTACTTC.

Many counts were recorded for this clonotype. The chain links TRBV6-6 to TRBJ2-7; the match to TRBD1 covers 7 bases. J was trimmed by 1 base and V by 4 bases; bases with no gene match: 7. Germline V gene lookup returns CDR1 MNHNY and CDR2 SVGAGI (reference sequence). The CDR3 covers 15 residues. The CDR3 is CASSSSGQFSYEQYF. The CDR3 DNA reads TGTGCCAGCAGTTCATCGGGACAGTTTTCCTACGAGCAGTACTTC.

A few counts support this clonotype. The chain carries TRBV20-1 and TRBJ2-3; D may be TRBD2 (8 bases). Trimming took 6 bases from V and 0 from J, leaving 19 bases between them. The CDR3 is made up of 16 amino acids. Germline V gene data show CDR1 as DFQATT and CDR2 as SNEGSKA (reference sequence). The CDR3, as DNA: TGCAGTGCCCAGGGGGAGCGGGGGACTAGCACAGATACGCAGTATTTT. It yields the protein CSAQGERGTSTDTQYF.

The chain uses TRBV7-9 and TRBJ2-7; 10 bases map to TRBD1. CDR1 SEHNR and CDR2 FQNEAQ come from the germline V gene (reference sequence). The CDR3 extends over 15 amino acids. Trimming at V came to 0 bases and at J to 4 bases, leaving 3 bases not matched to a gene. CDR3 amino acids: CASSLAGQGSYEQYF. CDR3 in DNA: TGTGCCAGCAGCTTAGCGGGACAGGGGAGTTACGAGCAGTACTTC. The variable domain in full, completed from reference TRBV7-9 and TRBJ2-7, reads DTGVSQNPRHKITKRGQNVTFRCDPISEHNRLYWYRQTLGQGPEFLTYFQNEAQLEKSRLLSDRFSAERPKGSFSTLEIQRTEQGDSAMYLCASSLAGQGSYEQYFGPGTRLTVT.

V usage is TRBV18 and J usage is TRBJ1-2, with D possibly matching TRBD1 (6 bases). The germline CDR1 and CDR2 sequences are KGHSH and LQKENI. The V and J ends lost 4 bases and 4 bases respectively, with 13 bases between them. This CDR3 contains 14 residues. The CDR3 DNA follows: TGTGCCAGCTCACTGAGAACAGGGCCCTATGGCTACACCTTC. Translated, it gives CASSLRTGPYGYTF.

In DNA form, the CDR3 reads TGTGCCAGCAGTTTCCAGGCGGGGGTCCCACAAGAGACCCAGTACTTC. Encoded protein: CASSFQAGVPQETQYF. The rearrangement joins TRBV28 to TRBJ2-5; 7 bases map to TRBD2. Germline V lookup: CDR1 MDHEN, CDR2 SYDVKM. CDR3 size: 16 residues. J lost 2 bases, V lost 3 bases, and 9 bases had no gene match.

This clonotype was seen many times. CDR3 nucleotide sequence: TGTGCCAGCAGCTTAGGGCGAGAGACCCAGTACTTC. As protein: CASSLGRETQYF. J is TRBJ2-5 and V is TRBV7-2; D gene uncertain. CDR1 is SGHTA and CDR2 is FQGNSA in the germline V gene. This CDR3 spans 12 amino acids. Deletions cut 1 base from V and 4 bases from J, with 4 bases between.

The V and J genes are TRBV28 and TRBJ1-1; perhaps TRBD1 as D (5 bases). The CDR3 consists of 12 residues. Trimming cost V 7 bases and J 11 bases, with 17 bases left between them. From germline, CDR1 is MDHEN and CDR2 SYDVKM. Here the CDR3 reads CASILSGKWAFF. The CDR3, as DNA: TGTGCCAGCATTCTATCAGGGAAGTGGGCTTTCTTT.

This clonotype was observed at least ten times. The V gene is TRBV4-2, the J gene TRBJ2-2; D might be TRBD2 (6 bases). This CDR3 is 18 amino acids long. V lost 4 bases and J 5 bases, leaving 23 bases between the germline ends. Germline lookup yields CDR1 LGHNA and CDR2 YNFKEQ. CDR3 amino acids: CASSRTLIGSGVTGELFF. DNA of the CDR3: TGTGCCAGCAGCCGAACTCTGATCGGTAGCGGAGTAACCGGGGAGCTGTTTTTT.

This clonotype was detected ten times or more. V is TRBV24-1 and J is TRBJ2-2; 9 nucleotides agree with TRBD2. The CDR3 is 15 residues long. Germline assignment: CDR1 KGHDR and CDR2 SFDVKD. V shed 3 bases, J shed 5 bases, and the junction held 3 bases outside the gene matches. CDR3 coding DNA: TGTGCCACCAGTGATAGCGGGAGGTATACCGGGGAGCTGTTTTTT. Protein product: CATSDSGRYTGELFF.

This clonotype was seen ten or more times. The chain combines TRBV7-2 with TRBJ1-4; perhaps TRBD1 as D (5 bases). Trimming shortened V by 5 bases and J by 0 bases, and 13 bases separated the two germline ends. Per germline, CDR1 SGHTA and CDR2 FQGNSA. This CDR3 has 16 amino acids. Here the CDR3 reads CASSPWGGATNEKLFF. In DNA, the CDR3 is TGTGCCAGCAGCCCCTGGGGCGGCGCAACTAATGAAAAACTGTTTTTT.

Many counts were recorded for this clonotype. The chain employs TRBV7-9 and TRBJ1-5, with D hard to call. The germline gives CDR1 SEHNR, CDR2 FQNEAQ (reference sequence). This CDR3 comprises 15 residues. Trimming shortened V by 5 bases and J by 5 bases, and 16 bases separated the two germline ends. This chain's CDR3 is CASSPRTVGHQPQHF. CDR3 sequence (DNA): TGTGCCAGCAGCCCGAGGACGGTAGGGCATCAGCCCCAGCATTTT.

Ten or more counts support this clonotype. The chain uses TRBV21-1 and TRBJ1-1; TRBD1, the table's D call, lacks a check against the DNA. TRBV21-1 is a listed pseudogene. This CDR3 has 18 amino acids. CDR3 sequence (DNA): TGTGCCAGCAACCTACGACAGGACAATCTCCATATGAACACTGAAGCTTTCTTT. Amino acids: CASNLRQDNLHMNTEAFF.

This clonotype was counted a few times. The chain employs TRBV20-1 and TRBJ2-7; the match to TRBD2 covers 8 bases. The CDR3 loop spans 12 amino acids. Looked up from germline, CDR1 is DFQATT and CDR2 is SNEGSKA (reference sequence). V gave up 3 bases and J gave up 3 bases; unmatched junction bases: 1. In nucleotides, the CDR3 is TGCAGTGCTAGGGGACTAGTCTACGAGCAGTACTTC. It codes for CSARGLVYEQYF.

In this sample, this clonotype turned up a few times. V usage is TRBV6-1 and J usage is TRBJ1-1; D possibly corresponds to TRBD1 (6 bases). This CDR3 is built from 14 residues. Trimming removed 4 bases at V and 4 bases at J, with 13 bases between. Germline CDR1 and CDR2: MNHNS and SASEGT. Written as DNA, the CDR3 is TGTGCCAGCAGTGCGACAGGCGAGCGCACTGAAGCTTTCTTT. Its translation is CASSATGERTEAFF.

Many counts were recorded for this clonotype. The rearrangement uses TRBV18 and TRBJ1-2, with 8 bases identical to TRBD1. The CDR3 runs 16 residues. Germline V CDR1 and CDR2: KGHSH, LQKENI. V lost 2 bases, J lost 0 bases, and 5 bases stayed unmatched. The CDR3 spells CASSPGGQATNYGYTF. DNA of the CDR3: TGTGCCAGCTCACCAGGGGGACAGGCTACTAACTATGGCTACACCTTC. The full variable domain, its missing parts supplied by reference TRBV18 and TRBJ1-2, is NAGVMQNPRHLVRRRGQEARLRCSPMKGHSHVYWYRQLPEEGLKFMVYLQKENIIDESGMPKERFSAEFPKEGPSILRIQQVVRGDSAAYFCASSPGGQATNYGYTFGSGTRLTVV.

This clonotype was seen at least ten times. The chain carries TRBV29-1 and TRBJ2-5; no clear D. V was trimmed by 7 bases and J by 3 bases, leaving 9 bases between them. CDR1 and CDR2 from the germline V gene are SQVTM and ANQGSEA. This CDR3 has 11 residues. In DNA, the CDR3 is TGCAGCGCCGTCCCGGAAGAGACCCAGTACTTC. Translating it yields CSAVPEETQYF.

This clonotype was picked up a small number of times. The chain joins TRBV11-2 to TRBJ2-2, with TRBD2 matching 9 bases. The CDR3 spans 19 residues. Germline V gene lookup returns CDR1 SGHAT and CDR2 FQNNGV. The ends lost 8 bases at V and 5 bases at J; junction bases unmatched: 21. Written as DNA, the CDR3 is TGTGCCAGCTCTCACCCCACGGATAGCGGGAGTGTATTTACCGGGGAGCTGTTTTTT. It codes for CASSHPTDSGSVFTGELFF. Full variable domain (outside the CDR3, taken from reference TRBV11-2 and TRBJ2-2): EAGVAQSPRYKIIEKRQSVAFWCNPISGHATLYWYQQILGQGPKLLIQFQNNGVVDDSQLPKDRFSAERLKGVDSTLKIQPAKLEDSAVYLCASSHPTDSGSVFTGELFFGEGSRLTVL.

A few counts support this clonotype. This rearrangement joins TRBV18 to TRBJ1-4; D possibly corresponds to TRBD1 (6 bases). The CDR3 runs to 13 residues. Germline lookup yields CDR1 KGHSH and CDR2 LQKENI. V was shortened by 4 bases and J by 5 bases, with 8 bases between the two germline ends. CDR3: CASSRGGNEKLFF. The CDR3 DNA reads TGTGCCAGCTCACGAGGGGGAAATGAAAAACTGTTTTTT.

This clonotype was recorded a few times. The chain recombines TRBV5-1 with TRBJ2-3; 14 nucleotides agree with TRBD2. This CDR3 comprises 19 residues. Germline values: CDR1 SGHRS, CDR2 YFSETQ. V lost 0 bases and J lost 5; bases outside the gene matches: 11. The CDR3 bases are TGCGCCAGCAGCTTGGAAGGGACTAGCGGGAGTGTCGCGGGAGATACGCAGTATTTT. Its translation is CASSLEGTSGSVAGDTQYF.

At least ten counts were recorded for this clonotype. Written as DNA, the CDR3 is TGCGCCAGCAGCCAAGATCGGCGGGAGGAGACCCAGTACTTC. This codes for CASSQDRREETQYF. The chain is built from TRBV4-3 and TRBJ2-5; 7 bases are a match to TRBD2. Trimming cost V 0 bases and J 5 bases; bases outside gene matches: 3. CDR3 length equals 14 residues. Germline CDR1 is LGHNA and CDR2 is YSLEER.

This clonotype appeared many times. The CDR3 spells CSAPGTAHYEQYF. For the CDR3, the DNA is TGCAGTGCTCCCGGGACAGCACACTACGAGCAGTACTTC. This chain links TRBV20-1 with TRBJ2-7, with 7 bases that match TRBD1. CDR1 and CDR2 (germline): DFQATT, SNEGSKA (reference sequence). The length of the CDR3 is 13 residues. V trimming: 5 bases; J trimming: 3 bases; junction bases outside the gene matches: 7.

This clonotype was detected many times. V gene TRBV3-1 combines with J gene TRBJ1-2; D possibly corresponds to TRBD1 (6 bases). The CDR3 spans 13 residues. The V end lost 5 bases, the J end lost 2 bases, and 9 bases lay between the germline ends. Per germline, CDR1 LGHDT and CDR2 YNNKEL (reference sequence). The DNA for the CDR3 is TGTGCCAGCAGCGCAACAGGGAACTATGGCTACACCTTC. This translates into CASSATGNYGYTF.

The chain uses TRBV11-2 and TRBJ2-2; D unresolved. The CDR3 sequence is 18 residues long. V lost 6 bases and J 4 bases, leaving 24 bases between the germline ends. The germline CDR1 and CDR2 sequences are SGHAT and FQNNGV. CDR3 nucleotides: TGTGCCAGCAGGACCTACCTTGGGATCCGCGGTGGCACCGGGGAGCTGTTTTTT. It translates to CASRTYLGIRGGTGELFF.